The 22 T cell receptor beta chains below come from one sample, sequenced in a study of shared clonotypes between healthy human individuals. Libraries were prepared by immunoSEQ multiplex PCR; TCRdb keeps only in-frame clonotypes and omits some of them. The repertoire consists of about 2 million clones, with 85% to 95% occurring once and the leading ten covering roughly 0.13%. The specimen was naive CD4+ T cells sorted from blood. Regarding subset: CD45RA+ positively selected. These receptors originate from a man aged 18 to 29 in good health.

Worth noting for this clone: Different DNA sequences within this sample yield the same CDR3. V usage is TRBV7-9 and J usage is TRBJ1-5; a possible D gene is TRBD1 (6 bases). Trimming stripped 6 bases from V and 4 bases from J, with 13 bases between. The CDR3 totals 14 residues. Germline assignment: CDR1 SEHNR and CDR2 FQNEAQ (reference sequence). This CDR3 reads CASSSQGSNQPQHF. Here the CDR3 DNA reads TGTGCCAGCAGTTCACAGGGTTCGAATCAGCCCCAGCATTTT.

V is TRBV9 and J is TRBJ2-6, with D possibly called TRBD1 or TRBD2 (7 bases each). The CDR3 loop spans 17 amino acids. V was clipped by 6 bases and J by 4 bases, with 20 bases between them. Germline V lookup: CDR1 SGDLS, CDR2 YYNGEE. The DNA of the CDR3 is TGTGCCAGCACCGCAGGGGGGAGGGCAAAAGGGGCCAACGTCCTGACTTTC. Its translation is CASTAGGRAKGANVLTF.

This clone was found a few times. The same CDR3 is also encoded by other DNA sequences in this sample. The chain has TRBV30 and TRBJ1-3, with D possibly matching TRBD1 (5 bases). CDR3 length equals 14 residues. V was clipped by 1 base and J by 0 bases, with 7 bases between them. From germline, CDR1 is GTSNPN and CDR2 SVGIG (reference sequence). CDR3 loop: CAWSEGSSGNTIYF. The CDR3, as DNA: TGTGCCTGGAGTGAGGGGAGCTCTGGAAACACCATATATTTT.

This chain links TRBV27 with TRBJ2-2; no clear D gene. The germline CDR1 and CDR2 sequences are MNHEY and SMNVEV (reference sequence). The CDR3 contains 13 residues. Trimming shortened V by 4 bases and J by 7 bases, and 10 bases separated the two germline ends. As DNA, the CDR3 is TGTGCCAGCAGTTCCCCAACACGCGGGGAGCTGTTTTTT. It is translated as CASSSPTRGELFF.

On this clone: Other nucleotide sequences from this sample produce the same CDR3. The V and J genes are TRBV18 and TRBJ1-1; D not resolved. V lost 2 bases to trimming and J lost 2 bases, with 6 bases between them. CDR1 KGHSH and CDR2 LQKENI come from the germline V gene. This CDR3 comprises 13 residues. The CDR3 reads CASSPMGNTEAFF. In DNA, the CDR3 is TGTGCCAGCTCACCAATGGGTAACACTGAAGCTTTCTTT.

The V call is TRBV5-6, the J call TRBJ1-6; D is perhaps TRBD1 (6 bases). CDR1 and CDR2 (germline): SGHDT, YYEEEE. Trimming pared 5 bases from V and 8 bases from J, leaving 14 bases between. The CDR3 consists of 14 residues. CDR3 coding DNA: TGTGCCAGCAGTTTCCGGGACACTGATTCACCCCTCCACTTT. Translated, it gives CASSFRDTDSPLHF. Combining the CDR3 with reference TRBV5-6 and TRBJ1-6 gives the whole variable domain DAGVTQSPTHLIKTRGQQVTLRCSPKSGHDTVSWYQQALGQGPQFIFQYYEEEERQRGNFPDRFSGHQFPNYSSELNVNALLLGDSALYLCASSFRDTDSPLHFGNGTRLTVT.

In the case of this clone: In the same sample, other DNA sequences code for this CDR3. The chain employs TRBV28 and TRBJ1-2; TRBD1 agrees at 8 bases. Per the germline V gene, CDR1 is MDHEN and CDR2 is SYDVKM. The CDR3 sequence is 14 residues long. V trimming: 2 bases; J trimming: 5 bases; junction bases outside the gene matches: 4. As DNA, the CDR3 is TGTGCCAGCAGTTTAGGAGGACAGGGATATGGCTACACCTTC. Translation gives CASSLGGQGYGYTF.

For this clone: Other nucleotide sequences in the sample specify the same CDR3. CDR3: CASSLVGDYGYTF. DNA for the CDR3: TGTGCCAGCAGCTTAGTAGGGGACTATGGCTACACCTTC. This chain joins TRBV7-2 and TRBJ1-2, with D possibly being TRBD1 (5 bases). The CDR3 spans 13 residues. Germline V gene sequence: CDR1 SGHTA, CDR2 FQGNSA. The V gene lost 1 base and the J gene lost 3 bases, with 6 bases spanning the gap.

This clone was recorded only once. The rearrangement joins TRBV7-9 to TRBJ2-7; TRBD1 aligns across 9 bases. V dropped 3 bases and J dropped 3; count of bases not matched to a gene: 9. CDR3 size: 16 residues. The germline CDR1 and CDR2 sequences are SEHNR and FQNEAQ (reference sequence). The chain's CDR3 is CASSFIFGTGIYEQYF. As DNA, the CDR3 is TGTGCCAGCAGCTTTATATTTGGGACAGGGATCTACGAGCAGTACTTC.

This sequence joins TRBV6-1 and TRBJ1-1; D is unresolved. The CDR3 consists of 15 residues. V shed 4 bases and J shed 1 base, with 13 bases lying between them. Germline CDR1 is MNHNS and CDR2 is SASEGT. CDR3 in amino acids: CASSGTPGSNTEAFF. The CDR3, as DNA: TGTGCCAGCAGTGGGACCCCCGGATCGAACACTGAAGCTTTCTTT.

Notes on this clone: Other DNA sequences in the same sample also yield this CDR3. The chain recombines TRBV18 with TRBJ1-1, with 7 bases aligning to TRBD1. CDR1 and CDR2 (germline): KGHSH, LQKENI. The CDR3 runs to 15 residues. V shed 3 bases, J shed 0 bases, and the junction held 4 bases outside the gene matches. The CDR3 loop is CASSPPGTVNTEAFF. The CDR3 region has the DNA TGTGCCAGCTCACCCCCCGGGACAGTGAACACTGAAGCTTTCTTT. Based on the CDR3 plus reference TRBV18 and TRBJ1-1, the full variable domain is NAGVMQNPRHLVRRRGQEARLRCSPMKGHSHVYWYRQLPEEGLKFMVYLQKENIIDESGMPKERFSAEFPKEGPSILRIQQVVRGDSAAYFCASSPPGTVNTEAFFGQGTRLTVV.

This clone has just a few counts. V and J are TRBV11-3 and TRBJ2-3, with TRBD1 matching 8 bases. The V gene's germline CDR1 is SGHNT and CDR2 YENEEA. J was trimmed by 1 base and V by 5 bases; bases with no gene match: 5. The CDR3 covers 15 residues. The CDR3 region is CASSPGGEGTDTQYF. The CDR3 region has the DNA TGTGCCAGCAGCCCAGGGGGCGAGGGCACAGATACGCAGTATTTT. Full variable domain (outside the CDR3, taken from reference TRBV11-3 and TRBJ2-3): EAGVVQSPRYKIIEKKQPVAFWCNPISGHNTLYWYLQNLGQGPELLIRYENEEAVDDSQLPKDRFSAERLKGVDSTLKIQPAELGDSAVYLCASSPGGEGTDTQYFGPGTRLTVL.

Note on this clone: In the same sample, other DNA sequences code for this CDR3. V gene TRBV7-2 combines with J gene TRBJ2-1; the D call may be TRBD1 or TRBD2 (5 bases each). CDR1 SGHTA and CDR2 FQGNSA come from the germline V gene. The CDR3 is 16 residues long. V was cut by 3 bases and J by 0 bases, with 12 bases left in between. This chain's CDR3 is CASSLAWGSSYNEQFF. The CDR3, as DNA: TGTGCCAGCAGCTTGGCCTGGGGGAGCTCCTACAATGAGCAGTTCTTC.

The chain links TRBV5-4 to TRBJ2-1, with TRBD2 identical over 11 bases. Germline V CDR1 and CDR2: SGHNT, YYREEE (reference sequence). CDR3 length: 19 residues. With 4 bases clipped from V and 3 bases from J, the junction kept 15 bases outside the gene matches. CDR3 sequence (DNA): TGTGCCAGCAGCCAAGGAATAATCGGGACTAGCGGAAACTACAATGAGCAGTTCTTC. Translating it yields CASSQGIIGTSGNYNEQFF.

The V gene is TRBV7-2, the J gene TRBJ2-3; TRBD1 agrees at 7 bases. The CDR3 is 14 residues long. Germline V gene data show CDR1 as SGHTA and CDR2 as FQGNSA. After removal of 5 bases from V and 4 bases from J, the junction contained 6 bases not matched to a gene. The DNA for the CDR3 is TGTGCCAGCAGCCGTAGTACAGGGGCAGATACGCAGTATTTT. Translated, it gives CASSRSTGADTQYF.

This clone showed up many times. This chain links TRBV30 with TRBJ2-7, with TRBD2 as a possible D gene (5 bases). The germline V gene encodes CDR1 GTSNPN and CDR2 SVGIG (reference sequence). Between the trimmed V and J ends, which lost 4 bases and 2 bases, there was a span of 12 bases. This CDR3 is built from 13 residues. CDR3 loop: CAWTRGLTYEQYF. CDR3 in DNA: TGTGCCTGGACTCGGGGTTTAACCTACGAGCAGTACTTC.

The chain uses TRBV7-2 and TRBJ1-2, with D perhaps matching TRBD1 (5 bases). Trimming removed 7 bases at V and 3 bases at J, with 15 bases between. Germline CDR1 SGHTA, CDR2 FQGNSA. The CDR3 totals 14 residues. CDR3 protein: CASIARGRHYGYTF. CDR3 DNA sequence: TGTGCCAGCATCGCTAGGGGAAGACACTATGGCTACACCTTC.

CDR3 sequence: CASSPVVYNSPLHF. The CDR3 nucleotides are TGTGCCAGCAGTCCCGTGGTCTATAATTCACCCCTCCACTTT. The chain combines TRBV6-6 with TRBJ1-6; D ambiguous. The length of the CDR3 is 14 residues. Germline values: CDR1 MNHNY, CDR2 SVGAGI (reference sequence). V gave up 5 bases and J gave up 3 bases, with 8 bases separating them.

The chain combines TRBV27 with TRBJ2-2; D is possibly TRBD2 (6 bases). The germline gives CDR1 MNHEY, CDR2 SMNVEV (reference sequence). CDR3 length: 12 amino acids. Trimming shortened V by 6 bases and J by 7 bases, and 9 bases separated the two germline ends. The CDR3 spells CASSRGSGELFF. In DNA, the CDR3 is TGTGCCAGCAGCCGGGGGAGCGGGGAGCTGTTTTTT.

This clone was recorded once. Distinct nucleotide sequences in the sample also encode this CDR3. The chain has TRBV30 and TRBJ2-6; D gene unclear. Trimming pared 1 base from V and 4 bases from J, leaving 2 bases between. This CDR3 comprises 12 residues. Looked up from germline, CDR1 is GTSNPN and CDR2 is SVGIG (reference sequence). In nucleotides, the CDR3 is TGTGCCTGGAGTGCGGGGGCCAACGTCCTGACTTTC. It encodes CAWSAGANVLTF.

A note on this clone: The identical CDR3 is also encoded by other nucleotide sequences in the sample. J is TRBJ2-7 and V is TRBV19, with D perhaps TRBD1 (6 bases). The V gene's germline CDR1 is LNHDA and CDR2 SQIVND (reference sequence). The V end lost 5 bases, the J end lost 7 bases, and 9 bases lay between the germline ends. The CDR3 consists of 11 residues. CDR3 sequence: CASSARGEQYF. In DNA, the CDR3 is TGTGCCAGTAGTGCCAGGGGAGAGCAGTACTTC. Variable domain in full (rest from reference TRBV19 and TRBJ2-7): DGGITQSPKYLFRKEGQNVTLSCEQNLNHDAMYWYRQDPGQGLRLIYYSQIVNDFQKGDIAEGYSVSREKKESFPLTVTSAQKNPTAFYLCASSARGEQYFGPGTRLTVT.

A word on this clone: The sample has other DNA sequences that encode this CDR3 too. J is TRBJ2-2 and V is TRBV2, with no clear D. The germline V and J ends were trimmed by 8 bases and 8 bases, with 6 bases remaining between them. In germline, CDR1 is SNHLY, CDR2 FYNNEI. CDR3 length: 10 amino acids. DNA for the CDR3: TGTGCCAGCCGAGCGGGGGAGCTGTTTTTT. This codes for CASRAGELFF.